The 3 T cell receptor beta chains given below trace back to one sample, sequenced in a study of T-cell reconstitution after alpha-beta-depleted transplantation in children (dated by TCRdb to about 2016). The treatment or condition label, as the study defines it: allogeneic hematopoietic cell transplantation with graft depleted of TCRalphabeta T cells and CD19 B cells. Preparation of the library involved PCR. Reads for this sample came from an Illumina HiSeq 2500. TCR libraries were prepared with molecular barcoding, using unique molecular identifiers to normalize TCRbeta repertoire quantification. Through fastp at Q25 and MiXCR, TCRdb rebuilt clones from the public reads, retaining in-frame beta chains. One record per CDR3 amino acid sequence lists the most common genes and DNA. Within this sample are around 300,000 distinct CDR3 sequences, with approximately 10% of them counted one time only. The ten biggest clones cover about a quarter of the sample.

The input for sequencing was peripheral blood, taken 180 days after TCRalphabeta/CD19-depleted stem cell transplant. The receptors originated from a male patient aged 2-15 years who had a stem cell transplant for chronic granulomatous disease, so the T cells may come from the graft donor.

At least ten counts were recorded for this clonotype. The chain couples TRBV5-1 to TRBJ2-5, with D unresolved. The CDR3 is made up of 14 amino acids. CDR1 is SGHRS, CDR2 YFSETQ, per germline. Trimming stripped 0 bases from V and 2 bases from J, with 8 bases between. The CDR3 loop is CASSLAGAQETQYF. In nucleotides, the CDR3 is TGCGCCAGCAGCTTGGCAGGAGCTCAAGAGACCCAGTACTTC.

This clonotype was observed many times. The chain recombines TRBV20-1 with TRBJ2-5, with D unclear. Looked up from germline, CDR1 is DFQATT and CDR2 is SNEGSKA (reference sequence). This CDR3 is 13 amino acids long. V shed 4 bases and J shed 5 bases, with 14 bases lying between them. CDR3 in amino acids: CSAKISPRETQYF. CDR3 bases: TGCAGTGCTAAGATCTCGCCTCGGGAGACCCAGTACTTC.

In its sample, this clonotype was seen a few times. The chain combines TRBV13 with TRBJ2-1, with D possibly being TRBD2 (6 bases). Trimming removed 5 bases at V and 1 base at J, with 9 bases between. CDR1 and CDR2 (germline): PRHDT, FYEKMQ (reference sequence). This CDR3 contains 14 residues. The CDR3 bases are TGTGCCAGCAGCCAGGGACTTTCCTACAATGAGCAGTTCTTC. Translation gives CASSQGLSYNEQFF.